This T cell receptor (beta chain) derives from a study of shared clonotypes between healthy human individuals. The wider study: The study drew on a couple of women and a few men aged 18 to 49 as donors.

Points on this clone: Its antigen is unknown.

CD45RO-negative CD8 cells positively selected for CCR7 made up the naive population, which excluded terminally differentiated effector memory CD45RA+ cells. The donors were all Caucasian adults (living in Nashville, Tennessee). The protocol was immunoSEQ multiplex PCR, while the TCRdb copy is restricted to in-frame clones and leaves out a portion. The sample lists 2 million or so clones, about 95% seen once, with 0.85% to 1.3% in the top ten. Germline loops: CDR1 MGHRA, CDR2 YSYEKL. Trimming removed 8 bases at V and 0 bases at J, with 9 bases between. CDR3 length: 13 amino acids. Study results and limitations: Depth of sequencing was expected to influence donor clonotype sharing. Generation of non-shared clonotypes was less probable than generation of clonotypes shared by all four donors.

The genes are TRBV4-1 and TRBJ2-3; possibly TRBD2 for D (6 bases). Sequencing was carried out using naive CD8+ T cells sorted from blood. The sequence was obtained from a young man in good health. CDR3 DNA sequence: TGCGCCAGCGGGACTCCCAGCACAGATACGCAGTATTTT. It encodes CASGTPSTDTQYF.